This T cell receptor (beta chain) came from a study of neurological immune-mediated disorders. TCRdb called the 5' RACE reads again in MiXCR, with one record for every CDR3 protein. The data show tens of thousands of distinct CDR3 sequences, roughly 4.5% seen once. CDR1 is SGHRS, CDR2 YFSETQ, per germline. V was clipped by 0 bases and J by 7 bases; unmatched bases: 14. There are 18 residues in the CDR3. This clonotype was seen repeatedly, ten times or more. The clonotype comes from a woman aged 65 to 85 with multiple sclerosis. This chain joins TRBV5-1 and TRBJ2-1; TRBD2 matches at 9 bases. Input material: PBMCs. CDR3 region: CASSLELSVWTSANEQFF. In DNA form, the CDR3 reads TGCGCCAGCAGCTTGGAGTTGAGTGTATGGACTAGCGCAAATGAGCAGTTCTTC.